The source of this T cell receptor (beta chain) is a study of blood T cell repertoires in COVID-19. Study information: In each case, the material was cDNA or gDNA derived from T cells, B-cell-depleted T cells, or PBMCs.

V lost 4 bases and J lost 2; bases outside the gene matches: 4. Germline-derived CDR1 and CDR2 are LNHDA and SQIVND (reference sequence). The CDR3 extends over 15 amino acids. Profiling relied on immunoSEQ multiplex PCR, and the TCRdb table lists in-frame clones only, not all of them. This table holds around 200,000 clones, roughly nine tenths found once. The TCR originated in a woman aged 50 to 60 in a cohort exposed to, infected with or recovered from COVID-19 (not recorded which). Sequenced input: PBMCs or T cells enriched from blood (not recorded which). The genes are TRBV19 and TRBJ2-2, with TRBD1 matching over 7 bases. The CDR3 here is CASSRHRGNTGELFF. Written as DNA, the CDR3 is TGTGCCAGTAGTAGACACAGGGGAAACACCGGGGAGCTGTTTTTT.